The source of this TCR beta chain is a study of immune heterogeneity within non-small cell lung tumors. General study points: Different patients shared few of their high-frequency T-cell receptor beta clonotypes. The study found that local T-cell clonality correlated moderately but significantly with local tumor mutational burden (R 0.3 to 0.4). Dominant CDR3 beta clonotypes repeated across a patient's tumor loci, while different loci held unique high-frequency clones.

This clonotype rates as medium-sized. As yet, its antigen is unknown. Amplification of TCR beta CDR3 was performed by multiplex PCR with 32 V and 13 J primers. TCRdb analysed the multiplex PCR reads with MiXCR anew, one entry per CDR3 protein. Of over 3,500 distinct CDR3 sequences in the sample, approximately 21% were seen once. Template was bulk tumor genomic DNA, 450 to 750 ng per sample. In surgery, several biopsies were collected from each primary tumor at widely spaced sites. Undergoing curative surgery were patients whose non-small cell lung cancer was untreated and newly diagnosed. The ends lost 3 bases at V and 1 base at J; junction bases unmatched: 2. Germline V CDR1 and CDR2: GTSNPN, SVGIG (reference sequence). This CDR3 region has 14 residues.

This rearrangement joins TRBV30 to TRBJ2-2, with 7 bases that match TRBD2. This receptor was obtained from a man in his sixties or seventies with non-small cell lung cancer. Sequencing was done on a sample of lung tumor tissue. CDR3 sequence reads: CAWRGLGNTGELFF. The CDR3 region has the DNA TGTGCCTGGAGAGGACTAGGGAACACCGGGGAGCTGTTTTTT.